The clone carrying this T cell receptor (beta chain) was observed a handful of times. The target antigen is unknown. The data were obtained in a study of neoadjuvant nivolumab and ipilimumab in lung cancer. Findings and caveats of the study: TCR clonality did not significantly correlate with pathologic tumor regression. TCR receptors were sequenced in few samples. From pretherapy to surgery, tumor richness and clonality rose with dual therapy. Pretherapy blood TCR richness correlated positively with resected tumor richness.

Germline loops: CDR1 SGHNT, CDR2 YYREEE (reference sequence). V was pared by 4 bases and J by 5 bases, with 16 bases between. The CDR3 is made up of 15 amino acids. Sequenced by immunoSEQ multiplex PCR; TCRdb stores in-frame clones only, minus some. In the table there are around 4,700 clones, 70% to 80% of which are singletons. The specimen comprised normal lung tissue adjacent to the tumor, sampled after neoadjuvant nivolumab, alone or with ipilimumab, at or shortly before surgery. J is TRBJ2-4 and V is TRBV5-4; TRBD1 is a possible D gene (5 bases). The receptor comes from an adult with non-small cell lung cancer. Some clones in this sample may be carry-over from other donors' samples. The CDR3 reads CASSRRDVKENIQYF. The CDR3 DNA sequence: TGTGCCAGCAGCCGCAGGGATGTGAAGGAAAACATTCAGTACTTC.